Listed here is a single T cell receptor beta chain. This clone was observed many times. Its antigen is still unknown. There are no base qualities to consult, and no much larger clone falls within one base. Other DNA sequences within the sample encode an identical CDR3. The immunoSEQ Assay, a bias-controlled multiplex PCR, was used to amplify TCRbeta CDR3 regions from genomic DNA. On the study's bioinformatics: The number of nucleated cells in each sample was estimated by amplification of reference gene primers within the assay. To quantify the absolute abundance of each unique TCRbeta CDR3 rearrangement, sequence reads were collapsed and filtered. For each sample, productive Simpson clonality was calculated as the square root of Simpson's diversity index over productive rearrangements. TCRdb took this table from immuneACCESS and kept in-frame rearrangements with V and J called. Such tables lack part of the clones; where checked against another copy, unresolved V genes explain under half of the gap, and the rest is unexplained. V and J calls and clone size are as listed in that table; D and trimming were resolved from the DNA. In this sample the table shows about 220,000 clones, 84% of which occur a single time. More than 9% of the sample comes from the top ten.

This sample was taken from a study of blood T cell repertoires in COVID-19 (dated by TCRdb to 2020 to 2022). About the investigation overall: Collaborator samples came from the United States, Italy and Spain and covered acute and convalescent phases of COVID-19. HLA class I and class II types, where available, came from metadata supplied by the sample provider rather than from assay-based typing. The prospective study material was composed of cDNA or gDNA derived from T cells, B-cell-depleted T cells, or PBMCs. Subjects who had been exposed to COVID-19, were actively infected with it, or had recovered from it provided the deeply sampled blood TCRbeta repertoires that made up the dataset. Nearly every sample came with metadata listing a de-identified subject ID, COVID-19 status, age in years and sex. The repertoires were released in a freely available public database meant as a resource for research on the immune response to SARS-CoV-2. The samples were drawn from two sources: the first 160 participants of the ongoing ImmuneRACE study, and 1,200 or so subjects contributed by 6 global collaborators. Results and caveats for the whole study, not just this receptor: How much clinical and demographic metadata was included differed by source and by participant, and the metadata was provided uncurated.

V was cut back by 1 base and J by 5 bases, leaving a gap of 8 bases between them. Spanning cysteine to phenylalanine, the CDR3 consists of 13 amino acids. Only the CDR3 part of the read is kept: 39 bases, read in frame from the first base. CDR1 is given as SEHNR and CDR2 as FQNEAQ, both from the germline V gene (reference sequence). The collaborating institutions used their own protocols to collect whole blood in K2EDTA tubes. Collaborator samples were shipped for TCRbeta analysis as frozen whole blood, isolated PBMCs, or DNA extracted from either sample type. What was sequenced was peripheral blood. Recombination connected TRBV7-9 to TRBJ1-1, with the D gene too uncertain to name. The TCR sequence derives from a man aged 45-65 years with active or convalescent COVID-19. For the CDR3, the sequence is CASSLEGGTEAFF. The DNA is TGTGCCAGCAGCTTAGAGGGCGGGACTGAAGCTTTCTTT.